What follows are 18 T cell receptor beta chains derived from one specimen sequenced in a study of blood T cell repertoires in COVID-19. The data were produced by immunoSEQ multiplex PCR, yet TCRdb's version contains in-frame clones alone and is incomplete. The repertoire holds just over 250,000 clones, about 85% seen once, with 3.5% to 4.5% in the top ten. The sample was peripheral blood. These receptors originate from a man aged 55 to 70 who had recovered from COVID-19.

The J gene is TRBJ2-1, the V gene TRBV7-2, with 8 bases matching TRBD2. With 3 bases clipped from V and 3 bases from J, the junction kept 4 bases outside the gene matches. Germline values: CDR1 SGHTA, CDR2 FQGNSA. The CDR3 sequence is 15 residues long. The CDR3 sequence is CASSFTSGYYNEQFF. The CDR3 DNA is TGTGCCAGCAGCTTTACTAGCGGTTACTACAATGAGCAGTTCTTC.

This chain joins TRBV6-5 and TRBJ1-4; 9 nucleotides line up with TRBD1. Germline CDR1 and CDR2: MNHEY and SVGAGI. The CDR3 loop spans 15 amino acids. Trimming at V came to 2 bases and at J to 8 bases, leaving 6 bases not matched to a gene. The CDR3 DNA follows: TGTGCCAGCAGTTACGGGACAGGGCCTCAGGAAAAACTGTTTTTT. The encoded protein is CASSYGTGPQEKLFF.

The rearrangement joins TRBV10-3 to TRBJ2-5; no firm D call. The ends were cut back, 0 bases at V and 5 bases at J, with 19 bases in the middle. Per germline, CDR1 ENHRY and CDR2 SYGVKD. This CDR3 spans 17 amino acids. The CDR3 nucleotides are TGTGCCATCAGTGAGTCGTCACCTATCCGGGTCGGCGAGACCCAGTACTTC. It encodes CAISESSPIRVGETQYF.

The V and J genes are TRBV25-1 and TRBJ1-6; D is possibly TRBD1 (5 bases). Per the germline V gene, CDR1 is MGHDK and CDR2 is SYGVNS. V lost 2 bases and J lost 6, with 11 bases in between. CDR3 length equals 15 residues. In DNA, the CDR3 is TGTGCCAGCAGTGAACCAGGGTCTTTTAATTCACCCCTCCACTTT. Amino acid sequence: CASSEPGSFNSPLHF.

The chain has TRBV5-1 and TRBJ2-5; TRBD1 matches 9 bases. The V segment lost 3 bases and the J segment 5 bases; nucleotides outside the gene matches: 5. CDR1 is SGHRS and CDR2 is YFSETQ in the germline V gene. The CDR3 consists of 14 residues. The CDR3 nucleotides are TGCGCCAGCAGCTCCGGACAGGGGTATGAGACCCAGTACTTC. This codes for CASSSGQGYETQYF.

V usage is TRBV14 and J usage is TRBJ2-5; possible D gene TRBD1, 5 bases. The V gene lost 4 bases and the J gene lost 3 bases, with 9 bases spanning the gap. The CDR3 runs 13 residues. Looked up from germline, CDR1 is SGHDN and CDR2 is FVKESK. The CDR3 DNA is TGTGCCAGCAGCCCAAAGGACAAAGAGACCCAGTACTTC. Protein: CASSPKDKETQYF. The whole variable domain, remainder taken from reference TRBV14 and TRBJ2-5, is EAGVTQFPSHSVIEKGQTVTLRCDPISGHDNLYWYRRVMGKEIKFLLHFVKESKQDESGMPNNRFLAERTGGTYSTLKVQPAELEDSGVYFCASSPKDKETQYFGPGTRLLVL.

This clone was counted only a few times. The chain is built from TRBV12-3 or TRBV12-4 and TRBJ1-1; D gene unclear. The CDR3 has 13 residues. V was trimmed by 7 bases and J by 5 bases, leaving 14 bases between them. CDR3 region: CASTRDIWTEAFF. The DNA for the CDR3 is TGTGCCAGCACCCGGGATATTTGGACTGAAGCTTTCTTT.

As DNA, the CDR3 is TGTGCCAGTAGTATGCGACAGGGGGCCAATGAGCAGTTCTTC. Residues: CASSMRQGANEQFF. This rearrangement joins TRBV19 to TRBJ2-1; TRBD1 aligns across 10 bases. Trimming at V came to 3 bases and at J to 6 bases, leaving 2 bases not matched to a gene. Germline V gives CDR1 LNHDA, CDR2 SQIVND (reference sequence). CDR3 length: 14 residues.

The CDR3 sequence is CASSPQFHAGNEKLFF. CDR3 DNA: TGTGCCAGCAGCCCCCAATTCCACGCCGGTAATGAAAAACTGTTTTTT. The chain has TRBV7-2 and TRBJ1-4, with D unresolved. CDR1 and CDR2 (germline): SGHTA, FQGNSA. This CDR3 is built from 16 residues. V was pared by 5 bases and J by 4 bases, with 17 bases between.

The CDR3 coding sequence is TGCGCCAGCAGCCAAGGGACTAGCAGCCGCGGAGTATACGAGCAGTACTTC. Residues: CASSQGTSSRGVYEQYF. This chain uses TRBV4-1 with TRBJ2-7; 8 bases fit TRBD2. There are 17 residues in the CDR3. The junction had 12 bases not matched to a gene; V was cut back by 1 base and J by 4 bases. Germline-derived CDR1 and CDR2 are MGHRA and YSYEKL.

The chain carries TRBV10-1 and TRBJ2-3; TRBD2 agrees at 8 bases. CDR3 length: 19 residues. Germline V gene data show CDR1 as WNHNN and CDR2 as SYGVQD (reference sequence). Losses at the gene ends were 8 bases for V and 0 bases for J; bases not matched to a gene: 19. The DNA for the CDR3 is TGCGCCAGCGGGCTTAGCACAAGCGGGGGATTAACAAGCACAGATACGCAGTATTTT. The encoded protein is CASGLSTSGGLTSTDTQYF.

The rearrangement uses TRBV9 and TRBJ1-3; tentative D call: TRBD1 (6 bases). Between the trimmed V and J ends, which lost 6 bases and 3 bases, there was a span of 10 bases. Per germline, CDR1 SGDLS and CDR2 YYNGEE. The CDR3 length is 13 residues. The CDR3 here is CASTPGDGNTIYF. The CDR3 DNA reads as TGTGCCAGCACGCCAGGGGATGGAAACACCATATATTTT. Based on the CDR3 plus reference TRBV9 and TRBJ1-3, the full variable domain is DSGVTQTPKHLITATGQRVTLRCSPRSGDLSVYWYQQSLDQGLQFLIQYYNGEERAKGNILERFSAQQFPDLHSELNLSSLELGDSALYFCASTPGDGNTIYFGEGSWLTVV.

J is TRBJ1-4 and V is TRBV30; weak D call: TRBD1 (6 bases). Germline assignment: CDR1 GTSNPN and CDR2 SVGIG (reference sequence). This CDR3 region has 14 residues. Trimming removed 5 bases at V and 8 bases at J, with 18 bases between. DNA of the CDR3: TGTGCCTGGTTGGCGAGGTCAGGGGTCGAAAAACTGTTTTTT. This codes for CAWLARSGVEKLFF. The full variable domain, with the rest looked up from reference TRBV30 and TRBJ1-4, is SQTIHQWPATLVQPVGSPLSLECTVEGTSNPNLYWYRQAAGRGLQLLFYSVGIGQISSEVPQNLSASRPQDRQFILSSKKLLLSDSGFYLCAWLARSGVEKLFFGSGTQLSVL.

This chain links TRBV29-1 with TRBJ1-4, with TRBD1 as a possible D gene (6 bases). Germline assignment: CDR1 SQVTM and CDR2 ANQGSEA. The CDR3 covers 16 residues. V was trimmed by 0 bases and J by 5 bases, leaving 16 bases between them. The DNA for the CDR3 is TGCAGCGTTGAAGATCACAGGGCCCCTACCAATGAAAAACTGTTTTTT. Translation: CSVEDHRAPTNEKLFF.

The chain combines TRBV24-1 with TRBJ2-2, with TRBD2 as a possible D gene (6 bases). This CDR3 is 15 amino acids long. With 4 bases removed from V and 5 bases from J, the gap between germline ends came to 13 bases. The V gene's germline CDR1 is KGHDR and CDR2 SFDVKD. CDR3 protein: CATSDSGGGTGELFF. CDR3 coding DNA: TGTGCCACCAGTGACTCCGGTGGGGGGACCGGGGAGCTGTTTTTT.

There are a few counts of this clone. CDR3 DNA: TGTGCCAGCAGCCGGGACAGCTATGGCTACACCTTC. It encodes CASSRDSYGYTF. The chain carries TRBV9 and TRBJ1-2; 7 nucleotides align to TRBD1. The CDR3 loop spans 12 amino acids. J lost 4 bases, V lost 4 bases, and 1 base had no gene match. The germline V gene encodes CDR1 SGDLS and CDR2 YYNGEE.

This rearrangement joins TRBV5-6 to TRBJ2-2, with 8 bases aligning to TRBD1. The germline gives CDR1 SGHDT, CDR2 YYEEEE. This CDR3 region has 14 residues. The trim removed 5 bases at V and 7 bases at J, leaving 7 bases unmatched. CDR3 nucleotide sequence: TGTGCCAGCAGTCAGCAGGGGGCTAACGGGGAGCTGTTTTTT. This codes for CASSQQGANGELFF. The whole variable domain, remainder taken from reference TRBV5-6 and TRBJ2-2, is DAGVTQSPTHLIKTRGQQVTLRCSPKSGHDTVSWYQQALGQGPQFIFQYYEEEERQRGNFPDRFSGHQFPNYSSELNVNALLLGDSALYLCASSQQGANGELFFGEGSRLTVL.

CDR3 in DNA: TGTGCCAGCAGCGGCCAGGATGGTCAGCCCCAGCATTTT. Translation gives CASSGQDGQPQHF. The V and J genes are TRBV5-6 and TRBJ1-5; D gene uncertain. Germline CDR1 and CDR2: SGHDT and YYEEEE. V dropped 4 bases and J dropped 6 bases, with 11 bases sitting between them. This CDR3 has 13 residues.